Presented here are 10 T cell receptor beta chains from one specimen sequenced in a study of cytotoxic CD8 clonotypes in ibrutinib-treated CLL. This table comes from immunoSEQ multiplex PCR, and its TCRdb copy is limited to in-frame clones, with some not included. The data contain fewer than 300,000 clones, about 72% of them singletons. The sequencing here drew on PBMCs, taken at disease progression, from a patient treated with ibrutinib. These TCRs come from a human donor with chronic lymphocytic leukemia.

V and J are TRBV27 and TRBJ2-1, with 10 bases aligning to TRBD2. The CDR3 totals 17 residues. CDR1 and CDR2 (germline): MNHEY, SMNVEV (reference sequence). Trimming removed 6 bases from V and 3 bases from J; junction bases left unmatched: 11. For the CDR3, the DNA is TGTGCCAGCAGCTTAGGCGGGCTAGCGGGGGACTACAATGAGCAGTTCTTC. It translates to CASSLGGLAGDYNEQFF.

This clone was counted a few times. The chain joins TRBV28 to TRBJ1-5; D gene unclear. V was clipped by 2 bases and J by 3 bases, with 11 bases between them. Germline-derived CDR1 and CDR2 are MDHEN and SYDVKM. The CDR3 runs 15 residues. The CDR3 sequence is CASSLGIVDNQPQHF. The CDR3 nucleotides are TGTGCCAGCAGTTTAGGCATAGTGGACAATCAGCCCCAGCATTTT.

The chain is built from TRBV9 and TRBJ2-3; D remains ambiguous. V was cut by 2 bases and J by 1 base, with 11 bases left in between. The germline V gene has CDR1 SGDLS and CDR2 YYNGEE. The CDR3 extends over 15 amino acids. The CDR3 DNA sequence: TGTGCCAGCAGCGTTTACATAAGCCGCACAGATACGCAGTATTTT. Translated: CASSVYISRTDTQYF.

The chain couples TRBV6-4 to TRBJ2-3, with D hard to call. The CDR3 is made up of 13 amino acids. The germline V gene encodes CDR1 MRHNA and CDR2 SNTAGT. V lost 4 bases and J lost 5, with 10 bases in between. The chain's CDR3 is CASSVLDGDTQYF. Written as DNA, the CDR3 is TGTGCCAGCAGTGTCTTAGACGGAGATACGCAGTATTTT.

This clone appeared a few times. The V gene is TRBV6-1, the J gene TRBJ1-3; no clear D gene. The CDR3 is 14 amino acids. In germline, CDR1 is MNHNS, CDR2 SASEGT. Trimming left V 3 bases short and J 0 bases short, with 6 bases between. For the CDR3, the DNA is TGTGCCAGCAGTGAGCCGTTCTCTGGAAACACCATATATTTT. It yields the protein CASSEPFSGNTIYF.

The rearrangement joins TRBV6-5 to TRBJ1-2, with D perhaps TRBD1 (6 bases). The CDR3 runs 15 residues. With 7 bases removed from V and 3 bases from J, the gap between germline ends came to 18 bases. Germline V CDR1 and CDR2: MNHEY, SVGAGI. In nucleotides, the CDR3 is TGTGCCAGCACTCTTGGCAGGGGCCTCGACTATGGCTACACCTTC. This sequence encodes CASTLGRGLDYGYTF.

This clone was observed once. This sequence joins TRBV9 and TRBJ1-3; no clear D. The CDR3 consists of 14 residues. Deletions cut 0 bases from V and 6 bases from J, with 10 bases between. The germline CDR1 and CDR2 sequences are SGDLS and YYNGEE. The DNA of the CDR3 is TGTGCCAGCAGCGTAGGGGGTCGTAAAAACACCATATATTTT. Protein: CASSVGGRKNTIYF.

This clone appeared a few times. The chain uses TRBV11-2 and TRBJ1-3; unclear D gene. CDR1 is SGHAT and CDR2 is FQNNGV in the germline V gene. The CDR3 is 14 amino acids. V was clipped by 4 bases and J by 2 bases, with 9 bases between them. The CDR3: CASSWSAAGNTIYF. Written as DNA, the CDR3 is TGTGCCAGCAGCTGGTCGGCAGCTGGAAACACCATATATTTT.

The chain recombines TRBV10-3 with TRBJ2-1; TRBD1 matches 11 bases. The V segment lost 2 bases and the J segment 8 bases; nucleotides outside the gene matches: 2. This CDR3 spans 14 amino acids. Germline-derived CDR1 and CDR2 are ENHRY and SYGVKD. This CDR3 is CAISEGQGAHEQFF. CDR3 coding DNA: TGTGCCATCAGTGAGGGACAGGGGGCGCATGAGCAGTTCTTC.

The CDR3 sequence is CASSLARGGEKLFF. CDR3 in DNA: TGCGCCAGCAGCTTGGCCAGGGGTGGGGAAAAACTGTTTTTT. The chain carries TRBV5-1 and TRBJ1-4; the D gene is possibly TRBD1 (6 bases). Germline V gene lookup returns CDR1 SGHRS and CDR2 YFSETQ. The CDR3 extends over 14 amino acids. The V end was cut by 0 bases, the J end by 8 bases, with 11 bases between. Full variable domain (remainder filled in from reference TRBV5-1 and TRBJ1-4): KAGVTQTPRYLIKTRGQQVTLSCSPISGHRSVSWYQQTPGQGLQFLFEYFSETQRNKGNFPGRFSGRQFSNSRSEMNVSTLELGDSALYLCASSLARGGEKLFFGSGTQLSVL.